The T cell receptor beta chain described here comes from a study of T cells after yellow fever vaccination. Broader study findings: Abundant clonotypes (contaminants from the bulk population) could be present in FACS-sorted repertoires. It was the secondary response that reached its peak faster, day 5 versus 15, but it was weaker.

Germline V gene data show CDR1 as SNHLY and CDR2 as FYNNEI. The CDR3 loop spans 22 amino acids. V trimming: 0 bases; J trimming: 2 bases; junction bases outside the gene matches: 21. Synthesis of TCR cDNA relied on 5'RACE template switching, which attached a universal primer site and UMIs. MiXCR was run by TCRdb on the 5' RACE reads, yielding one entry per CDR3 protein. Among 450,000 to 650,000 distinct CDR3 sequences, roughly a fifth were seen once, and the ten largest hold about 16%. About this clonotype itself: Its specificity is unknown.

Sequenced here: PBMCs, sampled approximately 22 days after the first yellow fever vaccination. The sequence was obtained from a man between 18 and 29 years old who received the YFV17D yellow fever vaccine. This chain uses TRBV2 with TRBJ1-5; 8 nucleotides match TRBD1. The CDR3 spells CASSEALRGGQGGLVGNQPQHF. In DNA, the CDR3 is TGTGCCAGCAGTGAAGCGCTTCGGGGAGGACAGGGAGGCCTCGTGGGCAATCAGCCCCAGCATTTT. Combining the CDR3 with reference TRBV2 and TRBJ1-5 gives the whole variable domain EPEVTQTPSHQVTQMGQEVILRCVPISNHLYFYWYRQILGQKVEFLVSFYNNEISEKSEIFDDQFSVERPDGSNFTLKIRSTKLEDSAMYFCASSEALRGGQGGLVGNQPQHFGDGTRLSIL.